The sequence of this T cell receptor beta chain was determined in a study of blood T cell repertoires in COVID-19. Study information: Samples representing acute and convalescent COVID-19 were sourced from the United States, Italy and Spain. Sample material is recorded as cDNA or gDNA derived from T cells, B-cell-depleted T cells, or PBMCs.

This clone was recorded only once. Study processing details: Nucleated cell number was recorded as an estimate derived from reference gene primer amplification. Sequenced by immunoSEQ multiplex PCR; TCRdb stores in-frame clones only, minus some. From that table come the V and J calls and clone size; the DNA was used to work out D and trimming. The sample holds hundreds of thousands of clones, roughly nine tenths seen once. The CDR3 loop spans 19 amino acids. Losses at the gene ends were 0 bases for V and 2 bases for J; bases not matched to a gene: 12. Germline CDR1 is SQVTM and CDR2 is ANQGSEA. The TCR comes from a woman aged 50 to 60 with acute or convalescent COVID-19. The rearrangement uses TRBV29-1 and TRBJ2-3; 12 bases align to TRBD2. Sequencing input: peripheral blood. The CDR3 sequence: CSVEDRRLAGAALTDTQYF. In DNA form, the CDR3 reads TGCAGCGTTGAAGATAGGAGACTAGCGGGAGCTGCCCTCACAGATACGCAGTATTTT.